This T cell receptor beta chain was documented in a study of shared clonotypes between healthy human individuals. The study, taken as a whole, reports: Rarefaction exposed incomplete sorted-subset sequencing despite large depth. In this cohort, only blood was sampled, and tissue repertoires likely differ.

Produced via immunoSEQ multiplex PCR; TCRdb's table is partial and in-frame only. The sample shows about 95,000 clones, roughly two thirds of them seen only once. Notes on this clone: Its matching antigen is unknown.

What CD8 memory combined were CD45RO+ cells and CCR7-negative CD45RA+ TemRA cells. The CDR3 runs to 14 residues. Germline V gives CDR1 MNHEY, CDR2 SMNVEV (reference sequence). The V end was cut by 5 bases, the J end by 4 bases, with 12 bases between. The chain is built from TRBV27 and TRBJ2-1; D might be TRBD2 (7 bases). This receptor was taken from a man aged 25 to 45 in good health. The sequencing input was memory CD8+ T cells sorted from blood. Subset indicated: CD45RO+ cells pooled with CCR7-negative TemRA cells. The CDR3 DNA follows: TGTGCCAGCAGTAGGGGGGGACTATACAATGAGCAGTTCTTC. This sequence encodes CASSRGGLYNEQFF.